The next 31 T cell receptor beta chains were all read from a single sample in a study of shared clonotypes between healthy human individuals. Clones were sequenced by immunoSEQ multiplex PCR, and TCRdb holds only the in-frame ones, with some missing. The sample records 2 million to 2.5 million clones, approximately 95% being singletons. Sequenced sample: naive CD4+ T cells from PBMCs. The subset here: CD45RA+ positively selected. The receptors shown here come from a man aged 18-30 years in good health. Some clones in this sample may be carry-over from other donors' samples.

The genes are TRBV5-1 and TRBJ2-3, with 7 bases identical to TRBD1. V shed 10 bases and J 4 bases; nucleotides not matched to a gene: 9. Germline-derived CDR1 and CDR2 are SGHRS and YFSETQ. The CDR3 sequence is 13 residues long. This CDR3 reads CACRTGPPDTQYF. The CDR3 DNA is TGCGCCTGCCGGACAGGCCCCCCAGATACGCAGTATTTT.

The rearrangement links TRBV7-9 to TRBJ1-1; D uncertain. Trimming took off 4 bases at V and 3 bases at J, with 9 bases between the two ends. The V gene's germline CDR1 is SEHNR and CDR2 FQNEAQ (reference sequence). This CDR3 is 13 amino acids long. The CDR3 DNA reads TGTGCCAGCAGCTCAGCACGGTACACTGAAGCTTTCTTT. This encodes CASSSARYTEAFF.

The chain employs TRBV28 and TRBJ2-1; D is unclear. The CDR3 is 16 residues long. V was shortened by 4 bases and J by 3 bases, with 16 bases between the two germline ends. Germline loops: CDR1 MDHEN, CDR2 SYDVKM. As DNA, the CDR3 is TGTGCCAGCAGTTCCCCCTTCCGGGTGGGCTACAATGAGCAGTTCTTC. Its protein is CASSSPFRVGYNEQFF.

The genes are TRBV11-2 and TRBJ2-1; a possible D gene is TRBD2 (6 bases). This CDR3 has 16 residues. V lost 6 bases to trimming and J lost 1 base, with 16 bases between them. Germline loops: CDR1 SGHAT, CDR2 FQNNGV. CDR3 amino acids: CASRFGRDPSYNEQFF. The CDR3 DNA reads as TGTGCCAGCAGATTCGGGCGGGACCCGTCCTACAATGAGCAGTTCTTC.

The rearrangement joins TRBV5-4 to TRBJ2-3, with a weak D call TRBD2 (6 bases). Looked up from germline, CDR1 is SGHNT and CDR2 is YYREEE (reference sequence). V lost 0 bases to trimming and J lost 0 bases, with 11 bases between them. This CDR3 spans 16 amino acids. The CDR3 DNA sequence: TGTGCCAGCAGCTTGGGGCTGCGGGGTAGCACAGATACGCAGTATTTT. As protein: CASSLGLRGSTDTQYF.

This chain connects TRBV20-1 to TRBJ1-1, with 7 positions matching TRBD1. The CDR3 covers 11 residues. V shed 7 bases and J 7 bases; nucleotides not matched to a gene: 6. CDR1 and CDR2 (germline): DFQATT, SNEGSKA (reference sequence). CDR3 DNA sequence: TGCAGTGAACAGGGGATGAGTGAAGCTTTCTTT. Translated, it gives CSEQGMSEAFF.

The CDR3 nucleotides are TGTGCCACCAGCAAATTAGCGGTCTACAATGAGCAGTTCTTC. Protein product: CATSKLAVYNEQFF. V and J are TRBV15 and TRBJ2-1; D possibly corresponds to TRBD2 (6 bases). CDR1 and CDR2 from the germline V gene are LNHNV and YYDKDF (reference sequence). This CDR3 has 14 amino acids. Trimming cost V 4 bases and J 3 bases, with 10 bases left between them.

The CDR3 DNA is TGTGCCAGCTCACCGGTAACTAGCACAGATACGCAGTATTTT. This translates into CASSPVTSTDTQYF. V and J are TRBV18 and TRBJ2-3; no clear D. V was cut by 3 bases and J by 0 bases, with 7 bases left in between. CDR1 and CDR2 from the germline V gene are KGHSH and LQKENI. The CDR3 covers 14 residues.

The CDR3 region is CASSPWSASERETQYF. The DNA for the CDR3 is TGTGCCAGCAGCCCCTGGTCTGCTAGCGAGAGGGAGACCCAGTACTTC. V is TRBV7-6 and J is TRBJ2-5; D is possibly TRBD2 (6 bases). Trimming pared 5 bases from V and 5 bases from J, leaving 21 bases between. Germline lookup yields CDR1 SGHVS and CDR2 FNYEAQ. The length of the CDR3 is 16 residues. The variable domain in full, completed from reference TRBV7-6 and TRBJ2-5, reads GAGVSQSPRYKVTKRGQDVALRCDPISGHVSLYWYRQALGQGPEFLTYFNYEAQQDKSGLPNDRFSAERPEGSISTLTIQRTEQRDSAMYRCASSPWSASERETQYFGPGTRLLVL.

The gene calls are TRBV5-1 and TRBJ2-7; the D gene is possibly TRBD1 (6 bases). The V end was cut by 4 bases, the J end by 7 bases, with 24 bases between. In germline, CDR1 is SGHRS, CDR2 YFSETQ. The CDR3 consists of 16 residues. The CDR3 loop reads CASSKLLQGSLGEQYF. CDR3 DNA: TGCGCCAGCAGCAAACTCCTACAGGGTAGTTTGGGGGAGCAGTACTTC. The whole variable domain, filled in from reference TRBV5-1 and TRBJ2-7, reads KAGVTQTPRYLIKTRGQQVTLSCSPISGHRSVSWYQQTPGQGLQFLFEYFSETQRNKGNFPGRFSGRQFSNSRSEMNVSTLELGDSALYLCASSKLLQGSLGEQYFGPGTRLTVT.

In the case of this clone: The same CDR3 also results from other DNA sequences found in this sample. The chain uses TRBV9 and TRBJ2-2; the D gene is possibly TRBD1 (6 bases). V lost 0 bases, J lost 2 bases, and 14 bases lay in between. The germline CDR1 and CDR2 sequences are SGDLS and YYNGEE. This CDR3 region has 17 residues. The CDR3 loop reads CASSVGWGQTNTGELFF. CDR3 DNA sequence: TGTGCCAGCAGCGTAGGCTGGGGGCAAACAAACACCGGGGAGCTGTTTTTT.

With respect to this clone: The sample carries other DNA sequences with the same CDR3. Written as DNA, the CDR3 is TGCAGCGTTGGCGGAATGAACACTGAAGCTTTCTTT. Residues: CSVGGMNTEAFF. This rearrangement joins TRBV29-1 to TRBJ1-1; D ambiguous. Germline lookup yields CDR1 SQVTM and CDR2 ANQGSEA. The CDR3 is 12 amino acids. The ends were cut back, 4 bases at V and 0 bases at J, with 6 bases in the middle.

This chain links TRBV11-3 with TRBJ2-7; D unresolved. This CDR3 is built from 14 residues. V was pared by 0 bases and J by 0 bases, with 6 bases between. Per germline, CDR1 SGHNT and CDR2 YENEEA. In DNA form, the CDR3 reads TGTGCCAGCAGCTTAGATCCGAGCTCCTACGAGCAGTACTTC. It codes for CASSLDPSSYEQYF.

J is TRBJ2-1 and V is TRBV20-1; 9 bases match TRBD1. CDR3 size: 9 residues. Germline loops: CDR1 DFQATT, CDR2 SNEGSKA (reference sequence). V shed 8 bases and J 15 bases; nucleotides not matched to a gene: 5. The CDR3: CSLPGQGFF. Written as DNA, the CDR3 is TGCAGTTTACCGGGACAGGGGTTCTTC.

J is TRBJ1-1 and V is TRBV4-2; 7 nucleotides line up with TRBD1. The junction had 5 bases not matched to a gene; V was cut back by 3 bases and J by 1 base. CDR1 and CDR2 from the germline V gene are LGHNA and YNFKEQ. This CDR3 contains 15 residues. CDR3 in amino acids: CASSQGHRGNTEAFF. CDR3 DNA: TGTGCCAGCAGCCAGGGTCACAGGGGGAACACTGAAGCTTTCTTT.

This clone occurred once. The gene calls are TRBV18 and TRBJ2-7, with D maybe TRBD1 (5 bases). V was clipped by 2 bases and J by 5 bases, with 13 bases between them. The length of the CDR3 is 14 residues. Germline-derived CDR1 and CDR2 are KGHSH and LQKENI. CDR3 sequence (DNA): TGTGCCAGCTCACCAATTGCAGGGTTGGACGAGCAGTACTTC. It codes for CASSPIAGLDEQYF.

A remark on this clone: Other DNA sequences in this sample translate to the same CDR3. The genes are TRBV5-1 and TRBJ1-1; 7 bases map to TRBD1. With V trimmed by 4 bases and J by 3 bases, 3 bases remained unmatched. This CDR3 is 13 amino acids long. CDR1 and CDR2 from the germline V gene are SGHRS and YFSETQ. CDR3 in amino acids: CASSLTGDTEAFF. CDR3 nucleotide sequence: TGCGCCAGCAGCCTCACAGGGGACACTGAAGCTTTCTTT.

This chain uses TRBV30 with TRBJ2-1; tentatively, D is TRBD1 or TRBD2 (5 bases each). CDR3 length: 15 amino acids. The germline V and J ends were trimmed by 0 bases and 5 bases, with 14 bases remaining between them. Germline loops: CDR1 GTSNPN, CDR2 SVGIG (reference sequence). As DNA, the CDR3 is TGTGCCTGGAGTGTAGGACTTCAGGGAAACAATGAGCAGTTCTTC. It yields the protein CAWSVGLQGNNEQFF.

The chain has TRBV4-3 and TRBJ2-3, with a tentative D call TRBD2 (7 bases). This CDR3 region has 17 residues. The V gene lost 0 bases and the J gene lost 1 base, with 14 bases spanning the gap. CDR1 and CDR2 (germline): LGHNA, YSLEER. The CDR3 DNA follows: TGCGCCAGCAGCCAAGACAGGGGACTACAAGGCACAGATACGCAGTATTTT. This encodes CASSQDRGLQGTDTQYF.

The gene calls are TRBV7-7 and TRBJ2-7; 10 nucleotides line up with TRBD1. J was trimmed by 4 bases and V by 5 bases; bases with no gene match: 2. This CDR3 has 13 residues. In germline, CDR1 is SSHAT, CDR2 FNYEAQ (reference sequence). CDR3 in DNA: TGTGCCAGCAGCCGGGGACAGGGGTACGAGCAGTACTTC. As protein: CASSRGQGYEQYF.

The genes are TRBV7-9 and TRBJ2-5; 8 bases match TRBD1. The trim removed 4 bases at V and 0 bases at J, leaving 10 bases unmatched. Germline assignment: CDR1 SEHNR and CDR2 FQNEAQ (reference sequence). The CDR3 has 17 residues. The CDR3 region is CASSSPSGQVYQETQYF. CDR3 in DNA: TGTGCCAGCAGCTCACCCTCGGGACAGGTGTACCAAGAGACCCAGTACTTC.

The rearrangement links TRBV11-2 to TRBJ2-2, with D uncertain. Deletions cut 3 bases from V and 2 bases from J, with 7 bases between. Germline lookup yields CDR1 SGHAT and CDR2 FQNNGV. The length of the CDR3 is 14 residues. This chain's CDR3 is CASSFGPNTGELFF. The DNA of the CDR3 is TGTGCCAGCAGCTTCGGTCCAAACACCGGGGAGCTGTTTTTT.

The genes are TRBV2 and TRBJ1-1; 10 nucleotides agree with TRBD1. The CDR3 is 15 amino acids. V lost 5 bases, J lost 10 bases, and 13 bases stayed unmatched. CDR1 and CDR2 from the germline V gene are SNHLY and FYNNEI. The CDR3 nucleotides are TGTGCCAGCAGTACACAGAACCGACAGGGGGCGCCAGCTTTCTTT. This translates into CASSTQNRQGAPAFF.

For the CDR3, the DNA is TGCGCCAGCACCCTCCCCCGGGACAGGGAAGGGGAGCAGTACTTC. Its translation: CASTLPRDREGEQYF. The chain employs TRBV5-1 and TRBJ2-7, with 9 bases matching TRBD1. Germline V lookup: CDR1 SGHRS, CDR2 YFSETQ. The junction had 14 bases not matched to a gene; V was cut back by 6 bases and J by 7 bases. The CDR3 is 15 amino acids. The full variable domain, completed using reference TRBV5-1 and TRBJ2-7, is KAGVTQTPRYLIKTRGQQVTLSCSPISGHRSVSWYQQTPGQGLQFLFEYFSETQRNKGNFPGRFSGRQFSNSRSEMNVSTLELGDSALYLCASTLPRDREGEQYFGPGTRLTVT.

The V gene is TRBV5-5, the J gene TRBJ1-4, with D perhaps TRBD1 (6 bases). Germline V lookup: CDR1 SGHKS, CDR2 YYEKEE (reference sequence). Trimming stripped 3 bases from V and 8 bases from J, with 14 bases between. The CDR3 is 14 residues long. For the CDR3, the DNA is TGTGCCAGCAGCTGGAGCCTCAGGGGCGAAAAACTGTTTTTT. It yields the protein CASSWSLRGEKLFF.

V gene TRBV2 combines with J gene TRBJ2-5, with TRBD2 identical over 12 bases. The CDR3 consists of 14 residues. V dropped 5 bases and J dropped 5; count of bases not matched to a gene: 3. Looked up from germline, CDR1 is SNHLY and CDR2 is FYNNEI. The CDR3 region has the DNA TGTGCCAGCAGTAAGACTAGCGGGAGTGAGACCCAGTACTTC. Encoded protein: CASSKTSGSETQYF.

The V gene is TRBV15, the J gene TRBJ2-7, with D possibly being TRBD2 (5 bases). Germline-derived CDR1 and CDR2 are LNHNV and YYDKDF (reference sequence). The V end was cut by 7 bases, the J end by 5 bases, with 21 bases between. The CDR3 has 15 amino acids. In DNA, the CDR3 is TGTGCCACCAAGCCAGCTTTAGGGAGCGACCACGAGCAGTACTTC. This translates into CATKPALGSDHEQYF.

The CDR3 DNA reads as TGTGCCATCAGCGGACAGGGGGCGAGGCCGAGCTCCTACGAGCAGTACTTC. Its protein is CAISGQGARPSSYEQYF. J is TRBJ2-7 and V is TRBV10-3, with 11 bases fitting TRBD1. With 6 bases clipped from V and 0 bases from J, the junction kept 10 bases outside the gene matches. Germline assignment: CDR1 ENHRY and CDR2 SYGVKD. The CDR3 has 17 residues.

The chain recombines TRBV19 with TRBJ1-5; D not certain. V was pared by 8 bases and J by 2 bases, with 7 bases between. Germline V gene lookup returns CDR1 LNHDA and CDR2 SQIVND (reference sequence). This CDR3 comprises 12 residues. The CDR3 DNA is TGTGCCAGTCTCACAGGCAATCAGCCCCAGCATTTT. Translation gives CASLTGNQPQHF.

This chain joins TRBV7-2 and TRBJ2-7, with D tentatively TRBD1 (5 bases). CDR3 length equals 16 residues. V was clipped by 3 bases and J by 0 bases, with 15 bases between them. Germline lookup yields CDR1 SGHTA and CDR2 FQGNSA. The DNA for the CDR3 is TGTGCCAGCAGCTTCCAGGGCGTTGAGAGCTCCTACGAGCAGTACTTC. Its translation is CASSFQGVESSYEQYF.

J is TRBJ2-1 and V is TRBV7-3; 7 bases are a match to TRBD1. V trimming: 5 bases; J trimming: 8 bases; junction bases outside the gene matches: 12. The CDR3 loop spans 15 amino acids. Germline CDR1 SGHTA, CDR2 FQGTGA. The CDR3 nucleotides read TGTGCCAGCAGCCTATCGACAGGGATCCCCTATGAGCAGTTCTTC. Translation gives CASSLSTGIPYEQFF.